This T cell receptor (beta chain) was retrieved from a study of regulatory T cells in long-lasting Graves disease. Study results and limitations: The TCR repertoire of persistent Graves' patients was less diverse than that of newly diagnosed ones.

There are a few counts of this clonotype. Its antigen is unidentified. Arm-PCR with iRepertoire HTBI primers amplified the CDR3 regions for these TCR beta libraries. TCRdb processed the multiplex PCR reads anew with MiXCR; each CDR3 protein has one entry. The sample contains 400,000 to 500,000 distinct CDR3 sequences, 22% of which appear only once. Regarding time point: persistent/refractory GD, antithyroid drugs over 5 years with positive TRAb. Generation of the TCR library employed RNA extracted from PBMCs. The sample consisted of peripheral blood mononuclear cells (PBMCs), taken when the disease was refractory, from a patient treated with antithyroid drugs. The receptor's source is a female donor with Graves disease.

Here the CDR3 reads CATSRARDGPYEQYF. The CDR3 DNA is TGTGCCACCAGCAGAGCAAGGGACGGCCCCTACGAGCAGTACTTC. V and J are TRBV15 and TRBJ2-7; either TRBD1 or TRBD2 may supply D (5 bases each). Germline lookup yields CDR1 LNHNV and CDR2 YYDKDF (reference sequence). The V end was cut by 1 base, the J end by 2 bases, with 12 bases between. The CDR3 covers 15 residues.